This paragraph reports one TCR beta chain. Its antigen remains unidentified. Base qualities are not at hand, and no much larger clone is one base apart. V is reduced by 4 bases and J by 2 bases, leaving a spacing of 15 bases between them. CDR1 and CDR2 are drawn from the germline V gene: SGHRS, YFSETQ. From the cysteine up to the phenylalanine, the CDR3 has a length of 15 residues. Kept here is only the CDR3 DNA, which spans 45 bases and is read in frame from base 1. These data originate in a study of OX40 agonist ivuxolimab in advanced cancers. Background on the whole study: The costimulatory receptor OX40 (CD134) was targeted by ivuxolimab, a fully human IgG2 agonistic monoclonal antibody. Intravenous ivuxolimab was administered to patients every 2 weeks at six dose levels: 0.01, 0.1, 0.3, 1.5, 3 and 10 mg/kg. Of the approximately 50 dose-escalation patients, hepatocellular carcinoma was present in about 20, melanoma in approximately 15, renal cell carcinoma in 9 and head and neck cancer in 9. A male proportion of 70% to 90% and a mean age of approximately 60 years, ranging from roughly 23 to 79, were recorded for the dose-escalation cohort. Prior anti-PD-1, anti-PD-L1 or anti-CTLA-4 therapy was permitted, and checkpoint inhibitors had been received by roughly 40% of dose-escalation patients. Partial responses occurred in three dose-escalation patients: two with cutaneous melanoma and one with hepatocellular carcinoma. Peripheral TCRbeta sequencing aimed to test whether ivuxolimab altered TCR sequence diversity and caused clonal T-cell expansion. The paper covers the monotherapy dose-escalation part of the phase I ivuxolimab trial, which included N of about 56 patients. Overall study outcomes, separate from this receptor: At doses of 0.1 to 3.0 mg/kg, clonal expansion of both CD4+ and CD8+ T cells in blood was seen between baseline and week 6. Which antigens the clonally expanded peripheral T cells were specific for was not determined. Low levels of normalized T-cell clonal expansion were also seen in some patients who did not respond. On average, CD8+ T cells showed more expanded clones than CD4+ T cells after ivuxolimab. In partial responders in the 0.1-3.0 mg/kg groups, normalized peripheral clonal expansion was found to be among the lowest, especially among CD8+ T cells.

Patients with autoimmune disease history or receiving systemic immunosuppression were excluded from the trial. In every dose cohort, peripheral blood was drawn for TCR sequencing at baseline, cycle 4 day 1, and cycle 7 day 1. Samples were obtained from an open-label, multicenter, first-in-human phase I dose-escalation trial of ivuxolimab. Adults with locally advanced or metastatic melanoma, renal cell, hepatocellular, or head and neck squamous cell carcinoma were enrolled in the trial. Before TCR sequencing, CD4+ T cells and CD8+ T cells were sorted from peripheral blood as separate populations. To sequence the TCRbeta CDR3 region, genomic DNA was isolated from the sorted cells. The immunoSEQ Assay was used for sequencing of TCRbeta CDR3 regions. TCRdb mirrors the immuneACCESS table, restricted to in-frame sequences. Some clones are absent from its copies; in checked studies, under half trace to an unresolved V gene, and the reason for the others is unknown. The sample contains 75,000 to 95,000 clones, about 85% of them found a single time. Under 3.5% of the sample lies in the top ten.

The sample consisted of CD4+ or CD8+ T cells sorted from blood, taken in a trial of the OX40 agonist ivuxolimab. The sequence joins TRBV5-1 to TRBJ2-5; TRBD2 is a possible D gene, resting on 5 matching bases. This receptor was identified in an adult with an advanced solid tumor such as melanoma, head and neck, liver or kidney cancer. The nucleotide sequence is TGCGCCAGCAGCCCACCCGGAAGAGGGCAAGAGACCCAGTACTTC. The encoded protein is CASSPPGRGQETQYF. With all but the CDR3 taken from the reference TRBV5-1 and TRBJ2-5 genes, the full variable domain is: KAGVTQTPRYLIKTRGQQVTLSCSPISGHRSVSWYQQTPGQGLQFLFEYFSETQRNKGNFPGRFSGRQFSNSRSEMNVSTLELGDSALYLCASSPPGRGQETQYFGPGTRLLVL.